This T cell receptor beta chain was captured by sequencing in a study of blood T cell repertoires in COVID-19. At the level of the study: Specimens from acute and convalescent COVID-19 originated in the United States, Italy and Spain. PBMCs, B-cell-depleted T cells, or T cells provided the cDNA or gDNA that made up the material.

This clone came up once. Trimming at V came to 2 bases and at J to 6 bases, leaving 6 bases not matched to a gene. This CDR3 has 14 amino acids. Germline-derived CDR1 and CDR2 are SGHKS and YYEKEE (reference sequence). Original handling: Reference gene primer amplification yielded estimated nucleated cell counts. The protocol was immunoSEQ multiplex PCR, while the TCRdb copy is restricted to in-frame clones and leaves out a portion. That table supplies the V and J calls and clone size; D and trimming were determined from the DNA. Among 160,000 or so clones listed, 80% to 90% were seen once. What was sequenced was peripheral blood. The sequence derives from a woman in her forties or fifties with acute or convalescent COVID-19. The chain employs TRBV5-5 and TRBJ2-7, with 9 positions matching TRBD2. DNA of the CDR3: TGTGCCAGCAGCTTCCTAGCGGGGAGGGGCGAGCAGTACTTC. This gives the protein CASSFLAGRGEQYF.